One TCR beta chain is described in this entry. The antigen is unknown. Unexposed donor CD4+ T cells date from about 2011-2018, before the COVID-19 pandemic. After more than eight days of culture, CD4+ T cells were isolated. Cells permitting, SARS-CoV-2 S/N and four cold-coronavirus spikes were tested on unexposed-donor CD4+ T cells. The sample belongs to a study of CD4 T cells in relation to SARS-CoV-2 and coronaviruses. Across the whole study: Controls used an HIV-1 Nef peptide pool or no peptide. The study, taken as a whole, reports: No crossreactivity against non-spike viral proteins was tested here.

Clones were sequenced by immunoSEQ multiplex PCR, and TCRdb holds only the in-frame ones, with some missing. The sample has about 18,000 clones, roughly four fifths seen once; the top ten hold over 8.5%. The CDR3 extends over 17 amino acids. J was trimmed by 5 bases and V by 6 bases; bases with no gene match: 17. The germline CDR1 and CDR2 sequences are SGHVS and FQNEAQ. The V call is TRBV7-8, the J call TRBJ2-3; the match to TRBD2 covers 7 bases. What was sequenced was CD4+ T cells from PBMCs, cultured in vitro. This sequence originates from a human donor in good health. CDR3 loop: CASSLRRQAGYVDTQYF. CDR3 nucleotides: TGTGCCAGCAGTCTAAGGCGCCAAGCGGGATACGTAGATACGCAGTATTTT.